This TCR beta chain derives from a study of shared clonotypes between healthy human individuals. Trimming took off 5 bases at V and 1 base at J, with 14 bases between the two ends. Germline V gene data show CDR1 as SEHNR and CDR2 as FQNEAQ (reference sequence). This CDR3 has 15 residues. The repertoire was sequenced with immunoSEQ multiplex PCR; TCRdb's copy has only in-frame clones and lacks some. The profile covers 2 million or so clones, with 90% to 95% appearing a single time and approximately 0.13% taken by the ten largest. This chain joins TRBV7-9 and TRBJ1-2, with D hard to call. Sequencing used naive CD4+ T cells sorted from blood. Subset noted: CD45RA+ positively selected. The clonotype was recovered from a man aged 18 to 30 in good health. CDR3 DNA sequence: TGTGCCAGCAGCATAGGGAGCCCGTTTAACTATGGCTACACCTTC. The encoded protein is CASSIGSPFNYGYTF.